The 2 T cell receptor beta chains below were found in one sample sequenced in a study of cytomegalovirus exposure and HLA in healthy donors. It was with 60 Vbeta and 13 Jbeta primers that the PCR ran. Libraries were prepared by immunoSEQ multiplex PCR; TCRdb keeps only in-frame clonotypes and omits some of them. The sample records 150,000 to 200,000 clones, 76% being singletons. The specimen sequenced was PBMCs. Receptor source: a man aged 18 to 30 in good health and CMV-seronegative.

This rearrangement joins TRBV7-9 to TRBJ2-1; the match to TRBD2 covers 11 bases. The CDR3 loop spans 17 amino acids. Germline V CDR1 and CDR2: SEHNR, FQNEAQ (reference sequence). With V trimmed by 1 base and J by 6 bases, 8 bases remained unmatched. The CDR3 sequence is CASSLGGLAGPRNEQFF. The CDR3 region has the DNA TGTGCCAGCAGCTTAGGCGGACTAGCGGGTCCTCGCAATGAGCAGTTCTTC.

The CDR3: CASSQPGQFSYEQYF. The CDR3 DNA is TGTGCCAGCAGTCAACCGGGACAGTTCTCCTACGAGCAGTACTTC. The chain combines TRBV28 with TRBJ2-7; 7 bases map to TRBD1. The CDR3 totals 15 residues. V shed 5 bases and J 0 bases; nucleotides not matched to a gene: 7. The germline gives CDR1 MDHEN, CDR2 SYDVKM.